The T cell receptor beta chain under discussion was sequenced for a study of T-cell memory formation after mild COVID-19. TCRdb analysed the 5' RACE reads with MiXCR anew, one entry per CDR3 protein. The table includes about 450,000 distinct CDR3 sequences, around a quarter detected once. Germline V gives CDR1 KGHDR, CDR2 SFDVKD. CDR3 length equals 15 residues. The V gene lost 4 bases and the J gene lost 0 bases, with 9 bases spanning the gap. Findings and caveats of the study: A second wave expanding day 15 to 37 was CD4+-biased; contracting clones were balanced.

Worth noting for this clonotype: Its antigen is still unknown.

This sequence was found in an adult woman who had mild COVID-19 (a few samples of this study predate the infection). Cell type and time point are not known. The specimen was PBMCs or a T cell subset sorted from them (not recorded which). This sequence joins TRBV24-1 and TRBJ2-1; D is perhaps TRBD2 (5 bases). This CDR3 is CATSDAGDSYNEQFF. Written as DNA, the CDR3 is TGTGCCACCAGTGACGCCGGGGACTCCTACAATGAGCAGTTCTTC.